The 14 T cell receptor beta chains presented below share a single source sample, sequenced in a study of T cells in Graves' hyperthyroidism and ophthalmopathy. TCR beta CDR3 regions were amplified from RNA. TCR CDR3 regions were first amplified by RT-PCR with HTBI primers. TCRdb reprocessed the multiplex PCR reads with MiXCR, giving one entry per CDR3 protein. The table has 500,000 to 650,000 distinct CDR3 sequences, about 46% seen once. Sequenced: peripheral blood or thyroid tissue (not recorded which). These receptors came from an adult woman with Graves' disease, either hyperthyroidism or ophthalmopathy (not recorded which).

There are many counts of this clonotype. The CDR3 DNA reads TGTGCCAGCAGCGCACTGGTTAACGAAAAACTGTTTTTT. The encoded protein is CASSALVNEKLFF. The chain carries TRBV3-1 and TRBJ1-4; no clear D. This CDR3 spans 13 amino acids. The germline V gene has CDR1 LGHDT and CDR2 YNNKEL (reference sequence). V lost 5 bases and J lost 8, with 12 bases in between.

This clonotype occurred a few times. The V call is TRBV19, the J call TRBJ1-5; 8 positions agree with TRBD1. In germline, CDR1 is LNHDA, CDR2 SQIVND (reference sequence). V gave up 5 bases and J gave up 1 base; unmatched junction bases: 7. The CDR3 contains 16 residues. Here the CDR3 DNA reads TGTGCCAGTAGTTTATCAGGGGGCGTGAGCAATCAGCCCCAGCATTTT. Protein: CASSLSGGVSNQPQHF.

This clonotype appeared a few times. The chain carries TRBV6-4 and TRBJ1-1; no clear D gene. This CDR3 has 14 amino acids. The germline CDR1 and CDR2 sequences are MRHNA and SNTAGT. Trimming removed 3 bases from V and 2 bases from J, with 10 bases in between. The CDR3 coding sequence is TGTGCCAGCAGTGATTCTTTCGGAAACACTGAAGCTTTCTTT. Its translation is CASSDSFGNTEAFF.

This clonotype was counted ten times or more. The chain recombines TRBV29-1 with TRBJ2-2; D not certain. Trimming removed 2 bases from V and 6 bases from J, with 1 base in between. The CDR3 covers 10 residues. Germline values: CDR1 SQVTM, CDR2 ANQGSEA. CDR3 in DNA: TGCAGCGTTGAATCCGGGGAGCTGTTTTTT. It yields the protein CSVESGELFF.

In its sample, this clonotype was seen a few times. In nucleotides, the CDR3 is TGTGCCAGTAGTATAGGCGGGAGAATTTACGAGCAGTACTTC. Translating gives CASSIGGRIYEQYF. This chain joins TRBV19 and TRBJ2-7; 7 nucleotides align to TRBD2. This CDR3 contains 14 residues. Germline CDR1 reads LNHDA; CDR2 reads SQIVND (reference sequence). V lost 1 base, J lost 4 bases, and 4 bases stayed unmatched.

This clonotype occurred many times. The rearrangement uses TRBV7-2 and TRBJ2-5; tentative D call: TRBD2 (5 bases). The germline CDR1 and CDR2 sequences are SGHTA and FQGNSA. The length of the CDR3 is 13 residues. Trimming cost V 6 bases and J 6 bases, with 14 bases left between them. The CDR3 bases are TGTGCCAGCAGATCGGGATTAGAAAAGACCCAGTACTTC. Translated: CASRSGLEKTQYF.

A remark on this clonotype: One end of the junction fails to match germline, which may point to a read error. The chain joins TRBV7-9 to TRBJ1-2; no reliable D call. Germline lookup yields CDR1 SEHNR and CDR2 FQNEAQ (reference sequence). The CDR3 runs 14 residues. The CDR3 DNA reads TGCGCCAGCAGCCCCCCCCACCAGTCCTATGGCTACACCTTC. Translation gives CASSPPHQSYGYTF.

Notes on this clonotype: Sequence at one end of the junction differs from germline and may be a read error. J is TRBJ2-6 and V is TRBV15, with D possibly being TRBD2 (6 bases). The CDR3 has 15 residues. The germline V gene has CDR1 LNHNV and CDR2 YYDKDF (reference sequence). The CDR3: CASSPRLARANVLTF. CDR3 in DNA: TGTGCCAGCAGCCCGAGGCTAGCGAGGGCCAACGTCCTGACTTTC.

The chain combines TRBV20-1 with TRBJ2-7; 8 bases fit TRBD2. Losses at the gene ends were 5 bases for V and 3 bases for J; bases not matched to a gene: 9. CDR1 is DFQATT and CDR2 is SNEGSKA in the germline V gene (reference sequence). The CDR3 has 14 amino acids. CDR3 DNA sequence: TGCAGTGCTGGCCTAGCGGGTGGGGACTACGAGCAGTACTTC. It codes for CSAGLAGGDYEQYF.

This clonotype was counted at least ten times. This chain links TRBV2 with TRBJ1-5; tentatively, D is TRBD1 (6 bases). The CDR3 runs 14 residues. Germline CDR1 and CDR2: SNHLY and FYNNEI. Trimming pared 7 bases from V and 1 base from J, leaving 11 bases between. Here the CDR3 reads CASTLQGSNQPQHF. The CDR3 DNA reads TGTGCCAGCACCCTCCAGGGGAGCAATCAGCCCCAGCATTTT.

The V call is TRBV29-1, the J call TRBJ2-5, with TRBD2 matching over 7 bases. Per germline, CDR1 SQVTM and CDR2 ANQGSEA. CDR3 size: 12 residues. The CDR3 DNA sequence: TGCAGTTACGGCGGGAGCCAAGAGACCCAGTACTTC. This gives the protein CSYGGSQETQYF.

The chain links TRBV9 to TRBJ1-2; a possible D gene is TRBD1 (5 bases). Trimming cost V 3 bases and J 6 bases, with 12 bases left between them. Germline values: CDR1 SGDLS, CDR2 YYNGEE. The CDR3 totals 13 residues. The CDR3 DNA reads TGTGCCAGCAGCGCCACGGGGCGGGATGGCTACACCTTC. Its protein product is CASSATGRDGYTF.

At least ten counts were recorded for this clonotype. The chain has TRBV14 and TRBJ2-5, with D unresolved. The CDR3 has 14 amino acids. Trimming shortened V by 4 bases and J by 2 bases, and 11 bases separated the two germline ends. Germline V gene lookup returns CDR1 SGHDN and CDR2 FVKESK. The CDR3 here is CASSPFNSQETQYF. For the CDR3, the DNA is TGTGCCAGCAGCCCTTTTAACAGTCAAGAGACCCAGTACTTC.

This clonotype occurred once. The chain has TRBV2 and TRBJ1-5; the D is unclear. The CDR3 is made up of 15 amino acids. Trimming shortened V by 6 bases and J by 0 bases, and 12 bases separated the two germline ends. CDR1 is SNHLY and CDR2 is FYNNEI in the germline V gene. The CDR3, as DNA: TGTGCCAGCAGCGAACGGGAACATAGCAATCAGCCCCAGCATTTT. Translated, it gives CASSEREHSNQPQHF.